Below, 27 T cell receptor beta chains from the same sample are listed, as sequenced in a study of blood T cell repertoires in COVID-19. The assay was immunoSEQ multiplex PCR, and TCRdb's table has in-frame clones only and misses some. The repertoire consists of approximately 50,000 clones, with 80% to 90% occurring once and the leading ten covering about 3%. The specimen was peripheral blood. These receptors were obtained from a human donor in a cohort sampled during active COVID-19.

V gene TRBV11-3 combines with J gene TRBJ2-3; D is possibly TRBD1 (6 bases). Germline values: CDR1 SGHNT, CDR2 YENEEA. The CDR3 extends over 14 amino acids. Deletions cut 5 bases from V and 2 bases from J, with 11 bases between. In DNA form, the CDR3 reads TGTGCCAGCAGCCTGGGACATCCCACAGATACGCAGTATTTT. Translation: CASSLGHPTDTQYF. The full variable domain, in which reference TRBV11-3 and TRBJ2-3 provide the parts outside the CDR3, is EAGVVQSPRYKIIEKKQPVAFWCNPISGHNTLYWYLQNLGQGPELLIRYENEEAVDDSQLPKDRFSAERLKGVDSTLKIQPAELGDSAVYLCASSLGHPTDTQYFGPGTRLTVL.

The CDR3 DNA follows: TGTGCCAGCAGCGGGGGCCTACTTAGCTCCTACAATGAGCAGTTCTTC. Amino acid sequence: CASSGGLLSSYNEQFF. The chain has TRBV5-8 and TRBJ2-1, with a tentative D call TRBD1 (6 bases). Germline V gene data show CDR1 as SGHTS and CDR2 as YDEGEE. The CDR3 has 16 residues. Trimming cost V 4 bases and J 0 bases, with 14 bases left between them.

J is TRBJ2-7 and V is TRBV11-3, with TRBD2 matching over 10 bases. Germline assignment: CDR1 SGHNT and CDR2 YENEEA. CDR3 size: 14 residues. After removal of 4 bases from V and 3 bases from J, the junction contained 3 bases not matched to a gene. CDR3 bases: TGTGCCAGCAGCTCCTCTAGCGGGAGCTACGAGCAGTACTTC. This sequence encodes CASSSSSGSYEQYF. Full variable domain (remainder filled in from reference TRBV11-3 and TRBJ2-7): EAGVVQSPRYKIIEKKQPVAFWCNPISGHNTLYWYLQNLGQGPELLIRYENEEAVDDSQLPKDRFSAERLKGVDSTLKIQPAELGDSAVYLCASSSSSGSYEQYFGPGTRLTVT.

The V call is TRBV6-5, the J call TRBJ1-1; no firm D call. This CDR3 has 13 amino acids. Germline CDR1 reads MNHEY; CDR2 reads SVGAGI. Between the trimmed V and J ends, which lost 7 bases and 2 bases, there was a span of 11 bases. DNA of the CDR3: TGTGCCAGCACCGATACAGTAAACACTGAAGCTTTCTTT. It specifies CASTDTVNTEAFF.

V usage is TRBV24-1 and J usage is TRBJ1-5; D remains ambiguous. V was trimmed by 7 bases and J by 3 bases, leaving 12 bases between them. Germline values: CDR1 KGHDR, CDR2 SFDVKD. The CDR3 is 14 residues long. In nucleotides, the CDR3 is TGTGCCACCAGCCCCGGGAACCTCAATCAGCCCCAGCATTTT. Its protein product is CATSPGNLNQPQHF.

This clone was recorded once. For the CDR3, the DNA is TGTGCCAGCAGCTCGGGACTAGCGGGGGGGAACTTCTACGAGCAGTACTTC. The encoded protein is CASSSGLAGGNFYEQYF. This chain connects TRBV7-6 to TRBJ2-7, with TRBD2 matching 16 bases. CDR1 and CDR2 (germline): SGHVS, FNYEAQ. The CDR3 is made up of 17 amino acids. The trim removed 4 bases at V and 3 bases at J, leaving 6 bases unmatched.

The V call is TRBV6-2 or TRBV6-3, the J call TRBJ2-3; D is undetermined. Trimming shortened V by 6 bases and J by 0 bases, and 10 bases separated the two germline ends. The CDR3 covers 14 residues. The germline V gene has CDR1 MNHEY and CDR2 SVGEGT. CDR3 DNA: TGTGCCAGCAGCCGCTTACTAAGCACAGATACGCAGTATTTT. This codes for CASSRLLSTDTQYF.

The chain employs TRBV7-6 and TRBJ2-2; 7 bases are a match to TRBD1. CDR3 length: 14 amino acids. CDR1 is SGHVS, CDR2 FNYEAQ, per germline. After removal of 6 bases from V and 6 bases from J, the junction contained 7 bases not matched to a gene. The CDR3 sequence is CASRTQGKAGELFF. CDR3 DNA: TGTGCCAGCAGAACACAGGGGAAAGCCGGGGAGCTGTTTTTT.

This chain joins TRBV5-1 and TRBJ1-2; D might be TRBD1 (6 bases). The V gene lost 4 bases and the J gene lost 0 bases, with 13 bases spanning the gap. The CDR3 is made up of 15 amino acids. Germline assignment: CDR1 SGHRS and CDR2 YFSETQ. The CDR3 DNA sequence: TGCGCCAGCAGCCCGCGGACAGATCCTAACTATGGCTACACCTTC. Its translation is CASSPRTDPNYGYTF.

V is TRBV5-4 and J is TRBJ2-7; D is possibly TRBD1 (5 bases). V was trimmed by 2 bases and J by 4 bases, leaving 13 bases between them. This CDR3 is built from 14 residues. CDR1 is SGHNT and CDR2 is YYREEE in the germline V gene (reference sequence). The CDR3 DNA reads TGTGCCAGCAGCTTTGGCGGCAGGGAATACGAGCAGTACTTC. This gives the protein CASSFGGREYEQYF.

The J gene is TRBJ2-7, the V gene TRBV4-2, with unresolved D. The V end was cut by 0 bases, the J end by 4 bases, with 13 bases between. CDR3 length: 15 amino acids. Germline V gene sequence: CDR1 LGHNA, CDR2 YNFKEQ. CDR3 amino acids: CASSQDLPGRYEQYF. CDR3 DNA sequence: TGTGCCAGCAGCCAAGATTTACCAGGCAGGTACGAGCAGTACTTC.

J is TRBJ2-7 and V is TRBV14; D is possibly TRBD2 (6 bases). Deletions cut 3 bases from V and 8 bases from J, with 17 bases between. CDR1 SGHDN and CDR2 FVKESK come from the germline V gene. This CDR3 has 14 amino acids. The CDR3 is CASSHLGGGIKQYF. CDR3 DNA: TGTGCCAGCAGCCACCTTGGTGGAGGGATTAAGCAGTACTTC.

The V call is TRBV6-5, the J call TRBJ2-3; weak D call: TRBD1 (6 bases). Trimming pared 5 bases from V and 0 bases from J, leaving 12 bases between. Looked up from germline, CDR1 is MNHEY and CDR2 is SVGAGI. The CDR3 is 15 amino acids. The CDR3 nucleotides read TGTGCCAGCAGTCTACAACAGGGCAGCACAGATACGCAGTATTTT. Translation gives CASSLQQGSTDTQYF.

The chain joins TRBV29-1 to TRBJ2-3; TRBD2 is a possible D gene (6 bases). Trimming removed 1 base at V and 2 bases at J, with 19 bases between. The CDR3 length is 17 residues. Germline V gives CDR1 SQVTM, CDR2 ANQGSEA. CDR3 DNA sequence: TGCAGCGTTGAAGGGTCGGGGGTCCGAGTCGACACAGATACGCAGTATTTT. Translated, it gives CSVEGSGVRVDTDTQYF.

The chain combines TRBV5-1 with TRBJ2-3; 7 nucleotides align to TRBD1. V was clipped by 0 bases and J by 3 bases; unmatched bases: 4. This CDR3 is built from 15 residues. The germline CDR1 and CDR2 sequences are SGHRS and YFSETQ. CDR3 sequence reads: CASSLEGRGTDTQYF. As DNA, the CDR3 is TGCGCCAGCAGCTTGGAGGGCAGGGGGACAGATACGCAGTATTTT. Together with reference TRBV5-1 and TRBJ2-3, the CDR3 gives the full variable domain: KAGVTQTPRYLIKTRGQQVTLSCSPISGHRSVSWYQQTPGQGLQFLFEYFSETQRNKGNFPGRFSGRQFSNSRSEMNVSTLELGDSALYLCASSLEGRGTDTQYFGPGTRLTVL.

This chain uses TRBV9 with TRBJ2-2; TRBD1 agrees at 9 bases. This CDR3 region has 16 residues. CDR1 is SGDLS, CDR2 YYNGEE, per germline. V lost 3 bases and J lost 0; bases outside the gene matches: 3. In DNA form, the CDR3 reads TGTGCCAGCAGCGCGGGACAGGGCGCGAACACCGGGGAGCTGTTTTTT. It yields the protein CASSAGQGANTGELFF.

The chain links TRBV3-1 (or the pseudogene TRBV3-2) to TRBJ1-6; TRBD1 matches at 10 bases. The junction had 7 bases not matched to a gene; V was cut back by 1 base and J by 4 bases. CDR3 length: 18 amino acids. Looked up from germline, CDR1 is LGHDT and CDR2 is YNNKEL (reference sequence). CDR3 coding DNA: TGTGCCAGCAGCCAAGGGACAGGGGGAATTCTTTATAATTCACCCCTCCACTTT. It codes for CASSQGTGGILYNSPLHF.

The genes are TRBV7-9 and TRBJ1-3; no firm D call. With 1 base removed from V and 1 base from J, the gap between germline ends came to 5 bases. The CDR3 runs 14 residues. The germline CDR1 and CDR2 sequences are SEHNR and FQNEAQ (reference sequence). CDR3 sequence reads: CASSLDPSGNTIYF. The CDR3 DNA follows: TGTGCCAGCAGCTTAGATCCGTCTGGAAACACCATATATTTT.

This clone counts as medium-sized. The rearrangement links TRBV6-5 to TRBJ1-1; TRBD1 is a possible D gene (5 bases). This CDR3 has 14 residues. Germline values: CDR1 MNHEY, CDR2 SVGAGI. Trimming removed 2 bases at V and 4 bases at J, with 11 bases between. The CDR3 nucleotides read TGTGCCAGCAGTTACCAGGGAAGGAGCACTGAAGCTTTCTTT. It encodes CASSYQGRSTEAFF.

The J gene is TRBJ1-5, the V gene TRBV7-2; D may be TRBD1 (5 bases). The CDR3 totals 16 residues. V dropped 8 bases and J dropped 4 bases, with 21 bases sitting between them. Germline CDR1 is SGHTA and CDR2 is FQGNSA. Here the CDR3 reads CASSLSPTEQNQPQHF. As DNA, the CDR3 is TGTGCCAGCTCATTGTCTCCGACAGAACAAAATCAGCCCCAGCATTTT.

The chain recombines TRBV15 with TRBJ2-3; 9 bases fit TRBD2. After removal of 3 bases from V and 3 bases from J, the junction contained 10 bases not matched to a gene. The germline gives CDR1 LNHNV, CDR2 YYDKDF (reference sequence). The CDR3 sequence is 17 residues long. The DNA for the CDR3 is TGTGCCACCAGCAGTGCGGGGGGGGCCATAGCGACAGATACGCAGTATTTT. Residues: CATSSAGGAIATDTQYF. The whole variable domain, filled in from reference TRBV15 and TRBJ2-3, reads DAMVIQNPRYQVTQFGKPVTLSCSQTLNHNVMYWYQQKSSQAPKLLFHYYDKDFNNEADTPDNFQSRRPNTSFCFLDIRSPGLGDTAMYLCATSSAGGAIATDTQYFGPGTRLTVL.

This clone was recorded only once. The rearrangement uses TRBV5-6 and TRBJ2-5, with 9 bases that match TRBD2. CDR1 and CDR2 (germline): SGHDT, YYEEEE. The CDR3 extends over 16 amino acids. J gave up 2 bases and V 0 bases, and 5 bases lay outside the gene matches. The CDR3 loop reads CASSLVPSGGQETQYF. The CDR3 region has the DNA TGTGCCAGCAGCTTGGTCCCCAGCGGGGGGCAAGAGACCCAGTACTTC.

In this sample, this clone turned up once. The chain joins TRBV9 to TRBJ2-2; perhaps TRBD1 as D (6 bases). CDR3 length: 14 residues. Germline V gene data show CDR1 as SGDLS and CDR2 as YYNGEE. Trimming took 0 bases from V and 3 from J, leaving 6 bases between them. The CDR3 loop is CASSVDRDTGELFF. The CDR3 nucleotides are TGTGCCAGCAGCGTAGACAGGGACACCGGGGAGCTGTTTTTT.

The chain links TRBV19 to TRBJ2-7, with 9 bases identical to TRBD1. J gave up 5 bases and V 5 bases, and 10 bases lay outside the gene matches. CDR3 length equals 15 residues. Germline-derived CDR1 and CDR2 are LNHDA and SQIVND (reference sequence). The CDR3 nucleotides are TGTGCCAGTAGTGCGCCGGGACAGGGACGGGACGAGCAGTACTTC. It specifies CASSAPGQGRDEQYF.

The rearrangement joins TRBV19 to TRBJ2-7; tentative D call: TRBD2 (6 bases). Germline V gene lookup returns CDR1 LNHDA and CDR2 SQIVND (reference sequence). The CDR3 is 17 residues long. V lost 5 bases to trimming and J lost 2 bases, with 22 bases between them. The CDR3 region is CASSPKPPGGGAYEQYF. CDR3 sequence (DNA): TGTGCCAGTAGTCCAAAGCCCCCTGGGGGAGGCGCCTACGAGCAGTACTTC.

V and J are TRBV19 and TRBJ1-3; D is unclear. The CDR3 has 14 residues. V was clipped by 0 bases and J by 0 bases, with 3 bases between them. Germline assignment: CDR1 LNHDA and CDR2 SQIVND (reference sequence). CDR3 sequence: CASSIDSSGNTIYF. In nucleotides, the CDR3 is TGTGCCAGTAGTATAGACAGCTCTGGAAACACCATATATTTT.

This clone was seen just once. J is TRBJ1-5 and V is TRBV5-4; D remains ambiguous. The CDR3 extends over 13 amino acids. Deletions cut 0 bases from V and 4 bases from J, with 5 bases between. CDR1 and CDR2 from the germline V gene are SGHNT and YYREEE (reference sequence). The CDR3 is CASSLDVNQPQHF. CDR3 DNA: TGTGCCAGCAGCTTGGATGTAAATCAGCCCCAGCATTTT. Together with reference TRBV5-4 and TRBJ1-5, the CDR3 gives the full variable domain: ETGVTQSPTHLIKTRGQQVTLRCSSQSGHNTVSWYQQALGQGPQFIFQYYREEENGRGNFPPRFSGLQFPNYSSELNVNALELDDSALYLCASSLDVNQPQHFGDGTRLSIL.